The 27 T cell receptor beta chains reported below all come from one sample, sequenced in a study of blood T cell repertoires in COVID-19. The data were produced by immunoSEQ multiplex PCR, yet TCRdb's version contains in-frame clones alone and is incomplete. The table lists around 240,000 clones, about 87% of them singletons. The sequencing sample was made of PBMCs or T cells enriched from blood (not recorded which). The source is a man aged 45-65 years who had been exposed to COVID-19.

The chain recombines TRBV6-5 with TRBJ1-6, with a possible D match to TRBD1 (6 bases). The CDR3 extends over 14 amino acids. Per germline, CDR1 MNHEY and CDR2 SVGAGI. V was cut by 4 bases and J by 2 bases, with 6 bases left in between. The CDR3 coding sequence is TGTGCCAGCAGTTGGACAGCCTATAATTCACCCCTCCACTTT. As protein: CASSWTAYNSPLHF.

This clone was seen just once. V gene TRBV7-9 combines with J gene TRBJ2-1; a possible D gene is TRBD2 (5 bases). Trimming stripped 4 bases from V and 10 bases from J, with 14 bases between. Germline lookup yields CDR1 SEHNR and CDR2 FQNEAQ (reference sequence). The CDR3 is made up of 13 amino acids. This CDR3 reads CASSSELGGEQFF. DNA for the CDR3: TGTGCCAGCAGCTCCGAACTAGGTGGAGAGCAGTTCTTC.

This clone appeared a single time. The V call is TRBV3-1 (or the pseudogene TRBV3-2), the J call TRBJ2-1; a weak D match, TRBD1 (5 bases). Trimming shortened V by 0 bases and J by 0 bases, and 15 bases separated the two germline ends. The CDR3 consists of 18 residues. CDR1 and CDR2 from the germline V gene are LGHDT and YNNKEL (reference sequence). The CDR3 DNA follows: TGTGCCAGCAGCCAAGAATGGGCAGGGCCAAGCTCCTACAATGAGCAGTTCTTC. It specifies CASSQEWAGPSSYNEQFF.

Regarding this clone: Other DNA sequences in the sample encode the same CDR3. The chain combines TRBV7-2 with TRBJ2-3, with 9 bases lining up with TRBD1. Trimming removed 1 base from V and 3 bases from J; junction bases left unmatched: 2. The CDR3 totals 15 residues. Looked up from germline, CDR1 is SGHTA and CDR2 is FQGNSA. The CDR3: CASSLGGQGTDTQYF. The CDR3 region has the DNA TGTGCCAGCAGCTTAGGGGGACAGGGAACAGATACGCAGTATTTT.

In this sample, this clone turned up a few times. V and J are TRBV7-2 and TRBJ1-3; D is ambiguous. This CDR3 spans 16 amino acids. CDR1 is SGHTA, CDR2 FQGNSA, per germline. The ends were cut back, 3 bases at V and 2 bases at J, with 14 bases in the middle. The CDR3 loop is CASSFSGSAAGNTIYF. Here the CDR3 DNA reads TGTGCCAGCAGCTTCAGTGGGTCGGCGGCTGGAAACACCATATATTTT.

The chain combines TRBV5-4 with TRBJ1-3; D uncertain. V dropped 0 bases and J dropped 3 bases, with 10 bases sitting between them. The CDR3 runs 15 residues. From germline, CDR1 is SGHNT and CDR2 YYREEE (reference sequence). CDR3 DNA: TGTGCCAGCAGCTTGGGATCGGGGATTGGAAACACCATATATTTT. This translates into CASSLGSGIGNTIYF.

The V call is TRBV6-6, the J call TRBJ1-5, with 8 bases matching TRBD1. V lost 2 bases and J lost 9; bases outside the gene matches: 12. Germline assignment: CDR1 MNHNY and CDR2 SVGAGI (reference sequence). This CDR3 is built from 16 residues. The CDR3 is CASSYRAGGLPMPQHF. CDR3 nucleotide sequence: TGTGCCAGCAGTTACAGGGCAGGGGGCCTCCCGATGCCCCAGCATTTT.

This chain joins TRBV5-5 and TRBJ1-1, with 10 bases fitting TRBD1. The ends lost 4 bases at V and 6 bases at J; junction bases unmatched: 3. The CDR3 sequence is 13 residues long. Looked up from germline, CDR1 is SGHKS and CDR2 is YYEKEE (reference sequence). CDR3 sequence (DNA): TGTGCCAGCAGCAGGGACAGGGGAGCTGAAGCTTTCTTT. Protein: CASSRDRGAEAFF.

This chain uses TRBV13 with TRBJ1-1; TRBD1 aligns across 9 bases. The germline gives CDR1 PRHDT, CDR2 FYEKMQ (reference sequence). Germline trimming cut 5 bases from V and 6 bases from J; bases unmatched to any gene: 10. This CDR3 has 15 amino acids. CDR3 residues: CASSLRGQGLAEAFF. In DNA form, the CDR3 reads TGTGCCAGCAGCCTCCGCGGACAGGGGTTGGCTGAAGCTTTCTTT.

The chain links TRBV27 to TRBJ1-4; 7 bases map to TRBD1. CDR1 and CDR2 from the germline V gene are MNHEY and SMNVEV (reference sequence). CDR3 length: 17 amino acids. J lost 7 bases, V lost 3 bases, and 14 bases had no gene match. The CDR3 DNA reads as TGTGCCAGCAGTTTCCCCCCGGAACCCCGGGACAGTGAAAAACTGTTTTTT. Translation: CASSFPPEPRDSEKLFF. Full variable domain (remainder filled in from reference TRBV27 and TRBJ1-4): EAQVTQNPRYLITVTGKKLTVTCSQNMNHEYMSWYRQDPGLGLRQIYYSMNVEVTDKGDVPEGYKVSRKEKRNFPLILESPSPNQTSLYFCASSFPPEPRDSEKLFFGSGTQLSVL.

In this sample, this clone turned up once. The CDR3 DNA reads TGTGCCACCAGCAGAGTTAGCCAAGAGACCCAGTACTTC. Amino acids: CATSRVSQETQYF. The genes are TRBV15 and TRBJ2-5, with D unresolved. Germline CDR1 LNHNV, CDR2 YYDKDF (reference sequence). V shed 1 base and J shed 1 base, with 4 bases lying between them. The CDR3 has 13 amino acids.

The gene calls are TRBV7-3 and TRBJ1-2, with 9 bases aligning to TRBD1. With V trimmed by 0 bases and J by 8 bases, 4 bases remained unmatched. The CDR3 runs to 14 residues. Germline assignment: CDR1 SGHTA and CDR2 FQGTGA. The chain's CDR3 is CASSLTGTGKGYTF. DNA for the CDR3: TGTGCCAGCAGCTTAACCGGGACAGGGAAAGGCTACACCTTC.

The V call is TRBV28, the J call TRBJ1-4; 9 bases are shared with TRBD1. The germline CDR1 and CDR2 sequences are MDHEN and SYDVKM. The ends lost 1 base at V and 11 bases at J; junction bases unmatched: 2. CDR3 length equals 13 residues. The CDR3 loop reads CASSLSDRGKLFF. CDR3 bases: TGTGCCAGCAGTTTATCTGACAGGGGGAAACTGTTTTTT.

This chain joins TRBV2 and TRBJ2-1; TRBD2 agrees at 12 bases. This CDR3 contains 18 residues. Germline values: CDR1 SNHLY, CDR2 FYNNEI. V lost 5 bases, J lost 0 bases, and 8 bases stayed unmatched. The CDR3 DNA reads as TGTGCCAGCAGTCTAGCGGGAGGGCCAGGGAGCTCCTACAATGAGCAGTTCTTC. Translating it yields CASSLAGGPGSSYNEQFF.

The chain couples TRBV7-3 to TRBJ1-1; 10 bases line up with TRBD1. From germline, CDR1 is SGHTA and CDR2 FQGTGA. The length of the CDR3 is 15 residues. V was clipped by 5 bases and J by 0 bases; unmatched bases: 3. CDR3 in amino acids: CASSHGTGVNTEAFF. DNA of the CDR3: TGTGCCAGCAGCCACGGGACAGGGGTGAACACTGAAGCTTTCTTT. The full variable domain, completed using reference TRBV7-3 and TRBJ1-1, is GAGVSQTPSNKVTEKGKYVELRCDPISGHTALYWYRQSLGQGPEFLIYFQGTGAADDSGLPNDRFFAVRPEGSVSTLKIQRTERGDSAVYLCASSHGTGVNTEAFFGQGTRLTVV.

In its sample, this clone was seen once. This chain's CDR3 is CASRPGGNYGYTF. Written as DNA, the CDR3 is TGTGCCAGCAGGCCGGGAGGGAACTATGGCTACACCTTC. This chain connects TRBV12-3 or TRBV12-4 to TRBJ1-2, with unresolved D. CDR3 length: 13 amino acids. V lost 6 bases and J 2 bases, leaving 10 bases between the germline ends.

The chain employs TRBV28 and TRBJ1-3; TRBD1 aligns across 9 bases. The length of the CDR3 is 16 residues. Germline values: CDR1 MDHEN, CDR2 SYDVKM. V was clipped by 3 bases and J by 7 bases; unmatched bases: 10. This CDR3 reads CASSFRGTGWRNTIYF. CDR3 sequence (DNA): TGTGCCAGCAGTTTTAGAGGGACAGGGTGGCGGAACACCATATATTTT.

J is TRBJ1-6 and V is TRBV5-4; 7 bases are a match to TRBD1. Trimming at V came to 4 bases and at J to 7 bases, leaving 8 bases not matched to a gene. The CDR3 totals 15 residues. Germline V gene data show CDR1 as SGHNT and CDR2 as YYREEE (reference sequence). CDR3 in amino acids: CASSGGQDGNSPLHF. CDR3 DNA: TGTGCCAGCAGCGGCGGACAGGATGGGAATTCACCCCTCCACTTT.

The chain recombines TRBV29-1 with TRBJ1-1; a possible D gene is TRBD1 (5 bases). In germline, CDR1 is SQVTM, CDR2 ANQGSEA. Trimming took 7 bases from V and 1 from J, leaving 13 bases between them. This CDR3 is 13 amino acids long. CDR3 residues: CSAQEQGNTEAFF. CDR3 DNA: TGCAGCGCACAAGAGCAGGGGAACACTGAAGCTTTCTTT.

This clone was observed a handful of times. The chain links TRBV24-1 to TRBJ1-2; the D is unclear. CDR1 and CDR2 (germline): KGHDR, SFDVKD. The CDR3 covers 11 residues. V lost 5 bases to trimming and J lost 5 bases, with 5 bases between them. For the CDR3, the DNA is TGTGCCACCAGTGGCGGTTATGGCTACACCTTC. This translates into CATSGGYGYTF.

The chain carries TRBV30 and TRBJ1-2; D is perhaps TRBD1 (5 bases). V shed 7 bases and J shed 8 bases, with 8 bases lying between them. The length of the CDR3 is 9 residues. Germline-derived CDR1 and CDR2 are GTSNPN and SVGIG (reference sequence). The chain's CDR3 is CASAGGYTF. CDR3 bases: TGTGCCTCCGCAGGGGGCTACACCTTC.

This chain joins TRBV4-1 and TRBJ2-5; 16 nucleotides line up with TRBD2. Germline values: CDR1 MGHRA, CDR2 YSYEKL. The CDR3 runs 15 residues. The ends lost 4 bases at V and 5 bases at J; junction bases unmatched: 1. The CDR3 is CASSLGLAGGETQYF. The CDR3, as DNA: TGCGCCAGCAGCCTGGGACTAGCGGGGGGGGAGACCCAGTACTTC.

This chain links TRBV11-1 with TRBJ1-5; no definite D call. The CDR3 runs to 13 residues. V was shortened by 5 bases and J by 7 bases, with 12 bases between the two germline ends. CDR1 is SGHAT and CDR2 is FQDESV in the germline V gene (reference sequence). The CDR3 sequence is CASSQSAGQPQHF. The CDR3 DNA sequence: TGTGCCAGCAGCCAAAGTGCGGGGCAGCCCCAGCATTTT.

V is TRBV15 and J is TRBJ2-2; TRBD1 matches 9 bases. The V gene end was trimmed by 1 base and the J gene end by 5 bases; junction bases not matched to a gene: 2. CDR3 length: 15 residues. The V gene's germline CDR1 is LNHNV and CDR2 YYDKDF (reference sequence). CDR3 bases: TGTGCCACCAGCAGAGGCGGGACAGGGACCGGGGAGCTGTTTTTT. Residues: CATSRGGTGTGELFF.

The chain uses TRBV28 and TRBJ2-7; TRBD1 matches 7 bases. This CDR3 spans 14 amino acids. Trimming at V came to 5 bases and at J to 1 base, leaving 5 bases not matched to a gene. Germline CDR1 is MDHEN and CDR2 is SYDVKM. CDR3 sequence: CASSPNRGSYEQYV. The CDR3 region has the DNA TGTGCCAGCAGTCCTAACAGGGGTTCCTACGAGCAGTACGTC.

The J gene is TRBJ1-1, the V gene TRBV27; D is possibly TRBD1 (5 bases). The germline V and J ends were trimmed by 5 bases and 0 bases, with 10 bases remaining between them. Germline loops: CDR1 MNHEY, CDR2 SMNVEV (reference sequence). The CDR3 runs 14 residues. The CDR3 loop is CASSPTVMNTEAFF. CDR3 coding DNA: TGTGCCAGCAGTCCGACAGTTATGAACACTGAAGCTTTCTTT.

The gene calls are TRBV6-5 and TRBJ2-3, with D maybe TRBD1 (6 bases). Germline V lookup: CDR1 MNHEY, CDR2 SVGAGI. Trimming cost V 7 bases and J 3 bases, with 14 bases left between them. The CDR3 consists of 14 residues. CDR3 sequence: CASIRTGLTDTQYF. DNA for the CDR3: TGTGCCAGCATCCGAACAGGGCTGACAGATACGCAGTATTTT.